This TCR beta chain came from a study of follicular helper T cells after annual influenza vaccination. Trimming cost V 0 bases and J 4 bases; bases outside gene matches: 4. Per germline, CDR1 SGDLS and CDR2 YYNGEE. The CDR3 totals 15 residues. General study results and limits: Day 7 ICOS+CD38+ clones were most often found later in ICOS-CD38- cTfh cells. Plasmablast frequency change correlated with clonality change in ICOS+CD38+ cTfh.

Specified time point: 2014-2015 season, 7 days after vaccination. TCRB was sequenced at Survey level resolution. Some clones are missing from TCRdb's copy, which holds only in-frame ones; the method was immunoSEQ multiplex PCR. The data contain over 14,000 clones, approximately 84% of them singletons. Regarding this clone: What it recognizes is unknown.

This receptor was taken from an adult who received the influenza vaccine. This sample comprised CXCR5+ CD38- circulating T follicular helper cells from blood, obtained 7 days after influenza vaccination. As to subset: circulating Tfh, non-naive CD4+CXCR5+PD-1+ (ICOS+CD38+ or ICOS-CD38-). This chain connects TRBV9 to TRBJ2-7; 10 bases line up with TRBD2. The CDR3 bases are TGTGCCAGCAGCGTAGGCACTAGCGGGGTATACGAGCAGTACTTC. Amino acids: CASSVGTSGVYEQYF.